This TCR beta chain was observed in a study of T cells during gluten challenge in celiac disease (dated by TCRdb to 2017 to 2019). Study-wide context: For several challenge participants who showed a significant rise in HLA-DQ:gluten tetramer-binding T cells, paired single-cell TCR sequencing was carried out. Blood was collected at baseline, day 6 and day 14 of the challenge, whereas duodenal biopsies were collected at baseline and day 14. On the Illumina MiSeq, single-cell libraries were sequenced paired-end 250 bp and bulk libraries were sequenced paired-end 300 bp. General study outcomes and caveats: Across several patients, about 12-45% of single-cell TCR-alpha/beta clonotypes at the latest time point were also present at baseline; bulk data gave about 52-55%. Gluten-specific T cells in the circulation reached a peak on day 6, and the day-6 repertoire appeared to be made up largely of expanded preexisting memory clonotypes. On day 6, circulating gluten-specific T cells had a lower sample-corrected Shannon diversity, showing that clonal expansion increased.

V is trimmed back by 5 bases and J by 7 bases, and the junction contains 4 bases that no gene match accounts for. From a lookup of the germline V gene (reference sequence), CDR1 and CDR2 are LGHDT and YNNKEL. The CDR3 sequence holds 13 residues, the cysteine and phenylalanine included. Only the CDR3 part of the read is kept: 39 bases, read in frame from the first base. Library generation was performed with single-cell sequencing. The listed sequencing device is Illumina MiSeq. Three nested PCRs using multiplexed primers that cover all TRA and TRB V genes were used to amplify paired single-cell TCR-alpha and TCR-beta sequences. The study's own analysis went as follows. Selected pRESTO steps were used to preprocess reads, and IMGT/HighV-QUEST was used to assign V, D, J genes and CDR3 junctions. Only valid singletons with no more than three chains, each backed by 100 or more reads, were kept as single cells. Clonotypes were defined by identical paired TCR-alpha/beta nucleotide sequences, and cross-patient sharing of only roughly 0.2% indicated negligible cross-contamination. In samples containing more than 20 cells, repertoire diversity was estimated using a Shannon index corrected for undersampling. Using fastp at Q25 and MiXCR, TCRdb reprocessed the public reads and kept productive beta chains. Every CDR3 protein is listed once, alongside the most common genes and DNA of its rows. TCRdb's processing, not the authors' own work, is the source of the V and J calls. The sample table gives dozens of distinct CDR3 sequences.

For blood cells, the gate was set on tetramer-binding CD4+ effector-memory gut-homing T cells, defined as CD3+, CD45RA-, CD62L- and integrin beta7+, with lineage markers excluded. Patients with treated celiac disease who followed a gluten-free diet went through a 14-day oral dietary gluten challenge so that recall of gluten-specific T cells could be studied. An Aria II cell sorter was used to sort cells as single cells, and also in bulk when tetramer-positive cells were relatively plentiful. Peripheral blood mononuclear cells were isolated using Ficoll density gradient centrifugation and were cryopreserved prior to staining. Before tetramer-binding CD4+ T cells were sorted, thawed cells were stained with a pool of PE-conjugated HLA-DQ:gluten tetramers that present immunodominant gluten epitopes. After staining with HLA-DQ:gluten tetramers, blood samples were enriched using a tetramer-based method.

Based on its abundance in the sample, this clonotype is hyperexpanded (1% or more). Base quality data are lacking; no much larger clone is found one base away. The sequences come from gluten-specific CD4+ T cells sorted from blood using tetramers, collected at baseline or on day 6, 14 or 28 of gluten challenge (not recorded which). This sequence was found in a female donor with celiac disease. This receptor chain uses TRBV3-1 and TRBJ2-1; the central 8 bases match TRBD1. The CDR3 region has the sequence CASSYYRGNEQFF. The nucleotides read TGTGCCAGCAGCTATTACAGGGGGAATGAGCAGTTCTTC.